This T cell receptor (beta chain) was identified in a study of blood T cells in healthy people across ages. V was trimmed by 6 bases and J by 7 bases, leaving 28 bases between them. The CDR3 spans 18 residues. Germline V gives CDR1 SGHDT, CDR2 YYEEEE. The second PCR ran roughly 6 to 11 cycles with a sample-barcoded 5' primer and J-beta primers. Unique molecular identifiers of 12 random nucleotides labeled each cDNA. One entry per CDR3 protein, called by TCRdb with MiXCR from the 5' RACE reads. The table lists 600,000 or so distinct CDR3 sequences, roughly 31% of them singletons. Each donor supplied 8 to 10 milliliters of peripheral blood.

The rearrangement joins TRBV5-6 to TRBJ1-4; possibly TRBD1 for D (5 bases). The sequenced sample consisted of blood. This TCR derives from an elderly woman in good health. This CDR3 reads CASTKGDRRLLGGEKLFF. CDR3 DNA sequence: TGTGCCAGCACCAAAGGGGATAGAAGGCTGCTGGGTGGTGAAAAACTGTTTTTT.